The clone carrying this T cell receptor beta chain has just one count. These data come from a study of blood T cell repertoires in COVID-19. Turning to the study itself: Acute and convalescent COVID-19 samples came from the United States, Italy and Spain. T cells, B-cell-depleted T cells, or PBMCs provided the cDNA or gDNA that served as material.

In the authors' methods: The assay estimated nucleated cells by amplifying reference gene primers. The method was immunoSEQ multiplex PCR; TCRdb's version includes in-frame clones alone and lacks a portion of them. V, J and clone size are taken as reported in that table, and D and trimming were inferred from the DNA itself. The sample records 150,000 to 200,000 clones, 65% to 85% being singletons. This clonotype originated in a woman aged 25-40 years with acute or convalescent COVID-19. The sequenced sample consisted of peripheral blood.

CDR3 coding DNA: TGTGCCAGCAGCTTTAAACCGGGCTATGGCTACACCTTC. It translates to CASSFKPGYGYTF. This sequence joins TRBV7-9 and TRBJ1-2, with no clear D. Trimming left V 3 bases short and J 4 bases short, with 9 bases between. Per the germline V gene, CDR1 is SEHNR and CDR2 is FQNEAQ (reference sequence). The CDR3 sequence is 13 residues long.